Sequencing of this T cell receptor (beta chain) was carried out in a study of T cell changes during pregnancy in multiple sclerosis. Clones were read by immunoSEQ multiplex PCR, and TCRdb kept only the in-frame ones, dropping some. The sample includes approximately 130,000 clones, roughly 95% of them seen just once. V was clipped by 0 bases and J by 11 bases, with 14 bases between them. The CDR3 extends over 13 amino acids. Germline assignment: CDR1 SGHRS and CDR2 YFSETQ. The chain employs TRBV5-1 and TRBJ1-1; tentative D call: TRBD1 (6 bases). This clonotype originated in a female donor with multiple sclerosis, enrolled in a pregnancy study. The sample consisted of peripheral blood, taken after pregnancy. The CDR3 is CASSLGQAGLAFF. The CDR3 bases are TGCGCCAGCAGCTTGGGACAGGCAGGGTTGGCTTTCTTT.